Below, 26 T cell receptor beta chains from the same sample are listed, as sequenced in a study of T-cell memory formation after mild COVID-19. TCRdb re-analysed the 5' RACE reads in MiXCR, keeping a single row per CDR3 protein. The table has more than 55,000 distinct CDR3 sequences, 8% to 10% seen once. Sequenced input: PBMCs or a T cell subset sorted from them (not recorded which). These receptors originate from a man aged 18 to 30 who had mild COVID-19 (a few samples of this study predate the infection). Cell type and time point are not known.

This clonotype was recorded a few times. The DNA for the CDR3 is TGTGCCAGCAGCTTTGGCAGGGGTTTCTACGAGCAGTACTTC. This encodes CASSFGRGFYEQYF. This rearrangement joins TRBV7-2 to TRBJ2-7, with D tentatively TRBD1 (6 bases). V lost 3 bases to trimming and J lost 3 bases, with 12 bases between them. The CDR3 spans 14 residues. The germline CDR1 and CDR2 sequences are SGHTA and FQGNSA. The full variable domain, completed using reference TRBV7-2 and TRBJ2-7, is GAGVSQSPSNKVTEKGKDVELRCDPISGHTALYWYRQSLGQGLEFLIYFQGNSAPDKSGLPSDRFSAERTGGSVSTLTIQRTQQEDSAVYLCASSFGRGFYEQYFGPGTRLTVT.

This clonotype was detected many times. The rearrangement links TRBV4-3 to TRBJ2-1; a possible D gene is TRBD2 (7 bases). Trimming left V 3 bases short and J 8 bases short, with 11 bases between. The CDR3 is 13 amino acids. CDR1 and CDR2 (germline): LGHNA, YSLEER. The CDR3 loop is CASSQRGRDEQFF. The CDR3 DNA reads as TGCGCCAGCAGCCAGCGGGGGCGAGATGAGCAGTTCTTC.

CDR3 residues: CASSRLPPRESNQPQHF. The CDR3 nucleotides read TGTGCCAGCAGCCGACTCCCACCCCGGGAAAGCAATCAGCCCCAGCATTTT. The rearrangement links TRBV7-9 to TRBJ1-5; D call uncertain. Between the trimmed V and J ends, which lost 5 bases and 1 base, there was a span of 18 bases. The CDR3 runs 17 residues. Germline assignment: CDR1 SEHNR and CDR2 FQNEAQ (reference sequence).

The chain couples TRBV5-1 to TRBJ1-5; possible D gene TRBD1, 5 bases. The CDR3 loop spans 14 amino acids. The ends were cut back, 0 bases at V and 6 bases at J, with 10 bases in the middle. Looked up from germline, CDR1 is SGHRS and CDR2 is YFSETQ. The CDR3 DNA sequence: TGCGCCAGCAGCTTGGGGGGGGTCGGTCAGCCCCAGCATTTT. This gives the protein CASSLGGVGQPQHF.

The chain carries TRBV12-3 or TRBV12-4 and TRBJ1-4; 8 bases are shared with TRBD1. The CDR3 has 14 residues. The V gene end was trimmed by 7 bases and the J gene end by 7 bases; junction bases not matched to a gene: 8. The CDR3 coding sequence is TGTGCCAGCACCCTGACAGGGGTTGGTGAAAAACTGTTTTTT. It codes for CASTLTGVGEKLFF.

This clonotype appeared a few times. J is TRBJ2-5 and V is TRBV7-2; 10 nucleotides line up with TRBD2. This CDR3 is 15 amino acids long. Germline-derived CDR1 and CDR2 are SGHTA and FQGNSA. V shed 5 bases and J 2 bases; nucleotides not matched to a gene: 5. The CDR3 DNA follows: TGTGCCAGCAGCCCGACTAGCGGGCGGCAAGAGACCCAGTACTTC. Protein: CASSPTSGRQETQYF.

The chain uses TRBV29-1 and TRBJ2-1; D gene ambiguous. V was shortened by 1 base and J by 7 bases, with 17 bases between the two germline ends. The length of the CDR3 is 15 residues. Germline lookup yields CDR1 SQVTM and CDR2 ANQGSEA. The CDR3 loop is CSVEGLSLAPNEQFF. CDR3 nucleotide sequence: TGCAGCGTTGAAGGCCTCTCCCTTGCCCCGAATGAGCAGTTCTTC.

V usage is TRBV12-3 or TRBV12-4 and J usage is TRBJ1-4, with D uncertain. The CDR3 sequence is 12 residues long. V shed 3 bases and J shed 8 bases, with 7 bases lying between them. CDR3 in amino acids: CASSFSGEKLFF. DNA of the CDR3: TGTGCCAGCAGTTTTTCGGGAGAAAAACTGTTTTTT.

This clonotype was seen repeatedly, ten times or more. This chain joins TRBV12-3 or TRBV12-4 and TRBJ2-6; D is ambiguous. The germline V and J ends were trimmed by 8 bases and 4 bases, with 12 bases remaining between them. CDR3 size: 14 residues. CDR3 loop: CASERSDGANVLTF. The CDR3 DNA reads as TGTGCCAGCGAGCGCTCAGACGGGGCCAACGTCCTGACTTTC.

This clonotype occurred a few times. The CDR3 spells CASSLKAGGPDTQYF. The CDR3 nucleotides read TGTGCCAGCAGCTTAAAAGCGGGGGGGCCCGATACGCAGTATTTT. This chain joins TRBV7-2 and TRBJ2-3; 10 positions agree with TRBD2. CDR1 is SGHTA, CDR2 FQGNSA, per germline. This CDR3 spans 15 amino acids. With V trimmed by 2 bases and J by 6 bases, 5 bases remained unmatched.

This clonotype was seen only a few times. V usage is TRBV15 and J usage is TRBJ2-1; 7 bases align to TRBD2. CDR1 is LNHNV and CDR2 is YYDKDF in the germline V gene (reference sequence). The CDR3 totals 17 residues. Trimming at V came to 3 bases and at J to 0 bases, leaving 8 bases not matched to a gene. The CDR3 DNA reads TGTGCCACCAGCAGCCTAACCAGCGGGAACTCCTACAATGAGCAGTTCTTC. Its protein product is CATSSLTSGNSYNEQFF.

This chain joins TRBV18 and TRBJ2-5; no reliable D call. The CDR3 has 14 amino acids. Germline CDR1 KGHSH, CDR2 LQKENI. V lost 2 bases and J 0 bases, leaving 7 bases between the germline ends. CDR3 coding DNA: TGTGCCAGCTCACCAATGGGTTACCAAGAGACCCAGTACTTC. Translating gives CASSPMGYQETQYF.

V gene TRBV7-6 combines with J gene TRBJ2-7; D possibly matches TRBD1 or TRBD2 (5 bases each). V lost 8 bases, J lost 2 bases, and 13 bases lay in between. Germline assignment: CDR1 SGHVS and CDR2 FNYEAQ. The CDR3 consists of 13 residues. The CDR3 DNA follows: TGTGCCAGCGGGTCAGTGGGGGCCTACGAGCAGTACTTC. Translation: CASGSVGAYEQYF. Variable domain in full (rest from reference TRBV7-6 and TRBJ2-7): GAGVSQSPRYKVTKRGQDVALRCDPISGHVSLYWYRQALGQGPEFLTYFNYEAQQDKSGLPNDRFSAERPEGSISTLTIQRTEQRDSAMYRCASGSVGAYEQYFGPGTRLTVT.

The V call is TRBV25-1, the J call TRBJ1-2; weak D call: TRBD1 (5 bases). Between the trimmed V and J ends, which lost 7 bases and 3 bases, there was a span of 12 bases. The V gene's germline CDR1 is MGHDK and CDR2 SYGVNS. The CDR3 consists of 13 residues. The CDR3 region has the DNA TGTGCCAGCAATGGCCTAGGGGACTATGGCTACACCTTC. Amino acids: CASNGLGDYGYTF.

There are many counts of this clonotype. The rearrangement joins TRBV12-3 or TRBV12-4 to TRBJ2-1; D ambiguous. The CDR3 has 14 amino acids. V was shortened by 3 bases and J by 0 bases, with 6 bases between the two germline ends. CDR3 bases: TGTGCCAGCAGTTTGCCAGGCTCCTACAATGAGCAGTTCTTC. Its translation: CASSLPGSYNEQFF.

V and J are TRBV7-2 and TRBJ1-2, with a weak D call TRBD1 (6 bases). Trimming removed 5 bases at V and 4 bases at J, with 17 bases between. The CDR3 length is 15 residues. CDR1 and CDR2 (germline): SGHTA, FQGNSA. The DNA for the CDR3 is TGTGCCAGCAGCCCGGAGCTAAGGGGGACCTATGGCTACACCTTC. Translating it yields CASSPELRGTYGYTF.

In DNA, the CDR3 is TGTGCCAGCAGCCATCAGGAGGGCGAGCAGTACTTC. Protein: CASSHQEGEQYF. V usage is TRBV7-9 and J usage is TRBJ2-7; D might be TRBD2 (6 bases). The CDR3 sequence is 12 residues long. Per the germline V gene, CDR1 is SEHNR and CDR2 is FQNEAQ (reference sequence). Trimming removed 5 bases at V and 6 bases at J, with 11 bases between.

The chain couples TRBV24-1 to TRBJ2-3, with TRBD2 identical over 7 bases. The length of the CDR3 is 16 residues. Germline V gene lookup returns CDR1 KGHDR and CDR2 SFDVKD. Losses at the gene ends were 4 bases for V and 1 base for J; bases not matched to a gene: 7. The DNA of the CDR3 is TGTGCCACCAGTGACGTCGGGGGGACCGGCACAGATACGCAGTATTTT. Amino acids: CATSDVGGTGTDTQYF.

In this sample, this clonotype turned up a few times. The chain uses TRBV12-3 or TRBV12-4 and TRBJ2-1; 12 bases align to TRBD2. The CDR3 sequence is 15 residues long. Trimming cost V 5 bases and J 9 bases; bases outside gene matches: 8. For the CDR3, the DNA is TGTGCCAGCAGTCTGCTAGCGGGGGGGCCGCGTGAGCAGTTCTTC. As protein: CASSLLAGGPREQFF.

This clonotype was counted only a few times. The chain has TRBV29-1 and TRBJ2-5; tentatively, D is TRBD1 or TRBD2 (5 bases each). The CDR3 runs 13 residues. V shed 0 bases and J shed 1 base, with 6 bases lying between them. Per germline, CDR1 SQVTM and CDR2 ANQGSEA. CDR3 amino acids: CSVEEGTQETQYF. The CDR3 DNA reads as TGCAGCGTTGAAGAGGGGACCCAAGAGACCCAGTACTTC.

This clonotype was seen more than once but under ten times. The chain recombines TRBV5-4 with TRBJ1-1; D gene uncertain. Trimming cost V 1 base and J 3 bases, with 13 bases left between them. CDR1 and CDR2 from the germline V gene are SGHNT and YYREEE (reference sequence). The CDR3 runs 15 residues. The CDR3 here is CASSLTATIDTEAFF. Written as DNA, the CDR3 is TGTGCCAGCAGCTTGACAGCTACTATAGACACTGAAGCTTTCTTT. The full variable domain, in which reference TRBV5-4 and TRBJ1-1 provide the parts outside the CDR3, is ETGVTQSPTHLIKTRGQQVTLRCSSQSGHNTVSWYQQALGQGPQFIFQYYREEENGRGNFPPRFSGLQFPNYSSELNVNALELDDSALYLCASSLTATIDTEAFFGQGTRLTVV.

In its sample, this clonotype was seen a few times. This sequence joins TRBV5-1 and TRBJ2-3, with 7 nucleotides matching TRBD2. This CDR3 region has 14 residues. Germline lookup yields CDR1 SGHRS and CDR2 YFSETQ. V lost 4 bases and J lost 4; bases outside the gene matches: 6. This CDR3 reads CASSAGELADTQYF. Written as DNA, the CDR3 is TGCGCCAGCAGCGCGGGGGAGCTTGCAGATACGCAGTATTTT.

The V call is TRBV11-2, the J call TRBJ1-6, with 7 positions matching TRBD1. CDR1 and CDR2 (germline): SGHAT, FQNNGV. V lost 8 bases to trimming and J lost 5 bases; unmatched junction nucleotides: 6. This CDR3 comprises 14 residues. CDR3 coding DNA: TGTGCCAGCGCCGGGACAGATAATAATTCACCCCTCCACTTT. Amino acid sequence: CASAGTDNNSPLHF.

This clonotype was picked up many times. The rearrangement joins TRBV5-1 to TRBJ2-1; TRBD2 agrees at 11 bases. The V and J ends lost 2 bases and 7 bases, in that order; junction bases with no gene match: 11. This CDR3 contains 17 residues. Per the germline V gene, CDR1 is SGHRS and CDR2 is YFSETQ. The CDR3 DNA reads as TGCGCCAGCAGCTTTGGACTAGCGGGTGCGTTGGTTAATGAGCAGTTCTTC. The encoded protein is CASSFGLAGALVNEQFF. The full variable domain, in which reference TRBV5-1 and TRBJ2-1 provide the parts outside the CDR3, is KAGVTQTPRYLIKTRGQQVTLSCSPISGHRSVSWYQQTPGQGLQFLFEYFSETQRNKGNFPGRFSGRQFSNSRSEMNVSTLELGDSALYLCASSFGLAGALVNEQFFGPGTRLTVL.

This clonotype was seen many times. The chain has TRBV5-6 and TRBJ2-2; D gene ambiguous. Between the trimmed V and J ends, which lost 4 bases and 0 bases, there was a span of 10 bases. Germline CDR1 and CDR2: SGHDT and YYEEEE. This CDR3 region has 15 residues. CDR3 region: CASSPLGANTGELFF. The CDR3 bases are TGTGCCAGCAGCCCCTTGGGTGCGAACACCGGGGAGCTGTTTTTT.

V is TRBV4-1 and J is TRBJ2-7, with 7 bases that match TRBD1. V was clipped by 3 bases and J by 2 bases; unmatched bases: 4. The germline V gene encodes CDR1 MGHRA and CDR2 YSYEKL. There are 14 residues in the CDR3. CDR3 in amino acids: CASSQVDRPYEQYV. For the CDR3, the DNA is TGCGCCAGCAGCCAGGTGGACAGGCCCTACGAGCAGTACGTC.